The 18 T cell receptor beta chains below all came from one sample that was sequenced in a study of T cell clonality in common variable immunodeficiency. These receptors have no known antigen. The repertoire was sequenced with immunoSEQ multiplex PCR; TCRdb's copy has only in-frame clones and lacks some. Recorded here are approximately 8,800 clones; the top ten clones represent roughly 3.5%. Whole-study findings and limits: In common variable immunodeficiency, TCR beta chains reportedly carried fewer deletions and N-nucleotide insertions.

Source material: peripheral blood mononuclear cells. These receptors were obtained from a human donor with common variable immunodeficiency.

In regard to this clone: The sequence runs out 3 residues before the end of the CDR3; the remainder is reconstructed from the germline J gene. V and J are TRBV30 and TRBJ2-1; 13 bases match TRBD2. V trimming: 5 bases; J trimming: 9 bases; junction bases outside the gene matches: 7. Germline assignment: CDR1 GTSNPN and CDR2 SVGIG (reference sequence). CDR3 length: 14 residues. The CDR3 reads CAWGGLAGAGEQFF. The part of the CDR3 DNA that was read is TGTGCCTGGGGTGGACTAGCGGGAGCTGGTGAG.

In regard to this clone: The sequence runs out 3 residues before the end of the CDR3; the remainder is reconstructed from the germline J gene. This chain uses TRBV18 with TRBJ2-2; 7 nucleotides match TRBD1. This CDR3 is 14 amino acids long. With V trimmed by 5 bases and J by 1 base, 1 base remained unmatched. The V gene's germline CDR1 is KGHSH and CDR2 LQKENI. CDR3: CASSAGGNTGELFF. The sequenced part of the CDR3 DNA is TGTGCCAGCTCAGCAGGGGGGAACACCGGGGAG.

This clone ranks as medium-sized in terms of frequency. Read data end 3 residues before the CDR3 end; the end is taken from the germline J gene. The chain employs TRBV20-1 and TRBJ2-6, with TRBD1 matching 9 bases. Germline CDR1 and CDR2: DFQATT and SNEGSKA (reference sequence). V shed 1 base, J shed 1 base, and the junction held 8 bases outside the gene matches. The CDR3 is made up of 18 amino acids. The CDR3 bases that were read are TGCAGTGCTAGAGTAGGTGACAGGGGGTTGTCTGGGGCCAACGTC. Its translation: CSARVGDRGLSGANV. From start to end, the CDR3 is CSARVGDRGLSGANVLTF.

In regard to this clone: Read sequence stops 3 residues before the CDR3 end, and the germline J gene provides the missing end. The V and J genes are TRBV19 and TRBJ1-2; unclear D gene. The CDR3 extends over 12 amino acids. The V gene's germline CDR1 is LNHDA and CDR2 SQIVND (reference sequence). The V gene lost 9 bases and the J gene lost 5 bases, with 13 bases spanning the gap. Here the CDR3 reads CASSRTVYGYTF. Partial CDR3 DNA: TGTGCCAGCTCTCGGACTGTTTATGGC.

As to this clone: The read ends 3 residues early relative to the CDR3; the germline J gene fills the gap. This sequence joins TRBV7-2 and TRBJ1-4, with a weak D call TRBD1 (5 bases). The CDR3 spans 15 residues. V was cut by 1 base and J by 5 bases, with 11 bases left in between. Germline loops: CDR1 SGHTA, CDR2 FQGNSA. The DNA read from the CDR3 is TGTGCCAGCAGCTTAGTGCGGGGGAGCAATGAAAAA. Protein: CASSLVRGSNEK. The full CDR3 protein is CASSLVRGSNEKLFF.

On this clone: With the read ending 3 residues before the CDR3 end, the germline J gene is used to fill in that end. The rearrangement links TRBV5-1 to TRBJ2-5, with 7 bases aligning to TRBD1. This CDR3 has 19 residues. The germline V gene encodes CDR1 SGHRS and CDR2 YFSETQ. The V gene end was trimmed by 1 base and the J gene end by 4 bases; junction bases not matched to a gene: 19. The CDR3 loop reads CASSLLRTGDILSGETQYF. The CDR3 bases that were read are TGCGCCAGCAGCTTGCTACGAACAGGGGATATCCTGTCTGGAGAGACC.

On this clone itself: The read ends 3 residues early relative to the CDR3; the germline J gene fills the gap. This sequence joins TRBV7-9 and TRBJ2-5; 7 positions match TRBD1. V shed 4 bases, J shed 6 bases, and the junction held 8 bases outside the gene matches. Per germline, CDR1 SEHNR and CDR2 FQNEAQ (reference sequence). The CDR3 consists of 14 residues. Partial CDR3 DNA: TGTGCCAGCAGCTCCACCCAGGGGGAAAAGACC. This sequence encodes CASSSTQGEKT. The whole CDR3 protein is CASSSTQGEKTQYF.

With respect to this clone: The read ends 3 residues before the CDR3 terminus; that terminus is restored from the germline J gene. The V gene is TRBV7-2, the J gene TRBJ2-1; 11 bases are a match to TRBD1. Germline CDR1 and CDR2: SGHTA and FQGNSA. V trimming: 4 bases; J trimming: 5 bases; junction bases outside the gene matches: 4. The CDR3 has 15 amino acids. Partial CDR3 DNA: TGTGCCAGCAGCTCCCGGGACAGGGGGAACAATGAG. It is translated as CASSSRDRGNNE. The whole CDR3 is CASSSRDRGNNEQFF.

On this clone: With the read ending 3 residues before the CDR3 end, the germline J gene is used to fill in that end. The chain combines TRBV5-1 with TRBJ1-2; 9 nucleotides align to TRBD1. CDR1 and CDR2 (germline): SGHRS, YFSETQ. The J segment lost 6 bases and the V segment lost 4 bases, leaving 10 bases of the junction unmatched. The CDR3 loop spans 15 amino acids. The CDR3 loop is CASSLRTGERNGYTF. CDR3 DNA (partial): TGCGCCAGCAGCCTTAGGACAGGGGAGAGGAATGGC.

Notes on this clone: The read comes to an end 3 residues before the CDR3 does, leaving the germline J gene to fill in the end. The genes are TRBV19 and TRBJ2-3, with a possible D match to TRBD2 (6 bases). The V gene's germline CDR1 is LNHDA and CDR2 SQIVND (reference sequence). This CDR3 comprises 14 residues. The germline V and J ends were trimmed by 3 bases and 5 bases, with 12 bases remaining between them. The CDR3 sequence: CASSISGEVDTQYF. The sequenced CDR3 bases are TGTGCCAGTAGTATTTCGGGGGAGGTAGATACG. The full variable domain, rest sourced from reference TRBV19 and TRBJ2-3, is DGGITQSPKYLFRKEGQNVTLSCEQNLNHDAMYWYRQDPGQGLRLIYYSQIVNDFQKGDIAEGYSVSREKKESFPLTVTSAQKNPTAFYLCASSISGEVDTQYFGPGTRLTVL.

Of note for this clone: The read falls 3 residues short of the CDR3 end, and the missing part is taken from the germline J gene. This chain joins TRBV7-2 and TRBJ2-7, with D tentatively TRBD1 (5 bases). The ends were cut back, 3 bases at V and 6 bases at J, with 9 bases in the middle. CDR1 and CDR2 from the germline V gene are SGHTA and FQGNSA. The CDR3 sequence is 12 residues long. The sequenced CDR3 bases are TGTGCCAGCAGCTTCTCTAGGGGCGAG. This encodes CASSFSRGE. The whole CDR3 region reads CASSFSRGEQYF.

Concerning this clone itself: The read finishes 3 residues shy of the CDR3 end, and the germline J gene is used to complete it. The gene calls are TRBV7-9 and TRBJ1-6; D is ambiguous. CDR3 length: 14 amino acids. V shed 1 base and J shed 7 bases, with 8 bases lying between them. CDR1 and CDR2 from the germline V gene are SEHNR and FQNEAQ (reference sequence). The CDR3 is CASSLVGLNSPLHF. Partial CDR3 DNA: TGTGCCAGCAGCTTAGTAGGGCTGAATTCACCC.

Points on this clone: The read finishes 3 residues shy of the CDR3 end, and the germline J gene is used to complete it. The chain employs TRBV6-2 or TRBV6-3 and TRBJ2-5, with TRBD1 as a possible D gene (7 bases). Per germline, CDR1 MNHEY and CDR2 SVGEGT. The V gene lost 6 bases and the J gene lost 3 bases, with 11 bases spanning the gap. The CDR3 has 13 amino acids. Incomplete CDR3 DNA: TGTGCCAGCAGGGGACAGCGGGAAGAGACC. Translated: CASRGQREET. The complete CDR3 reads CASRGQREETQYF.

Its frequency marks this clone as medium-sized. The read ends 3 residues before the CDR3 terminus; that terminus is restored from the germline J gene. This sequence joins TRBV29-1 and TRBJ1-1; 10 bases are a match to TRBD1. Germline CDR1 is SQVTM and CDR2 is ANQGSEA. The CDR3 is 13 amino acids. The CDR3 spells CSVEESRTGGAFF. The DNA read from the CDR3 is TGCAGCGTTGAAGAAAGCCGGACAGGGGGA.

About this clone itself: The CDR3 end is not reached by the read, which stops 3 residues before it; the germline J gene fills it in. The chain recombines TRBV7-9 with TRBJ2-1; 9 nucleotides align to TRBD2. CDR3 length: 15 residues. Germline V gives CDR1 SEHNR, CDR2 FQNEAQ (reference sequence). After removal of 2 bases from V and 7 bases from J, the junction contained 6 bases not matched to a gene. The part of the CDR3 DNA that was read is TGTGCCAGCAGCTTAATAGCGGGGGCCTCAAATGAG. This codes for CASSLIAGASNE. From start to end, the CDR3 is CASSLIAGASNEQFF.

On this clone itself: The read terminates 3 residues ahead of where the CDR3 ends, so the germline J gene completes it. V gene TRBV7-9 combines with J gene TRBJ1-5, with D hard to call. V lost 5 bases, J lost 0 bases, and 5 bases lay in between. The germline CDR1 and CDR2 sequences are SEHNR and FQNEAQ (reference sequence). The length of the CDR3 is 13 residues. CDR3 region: CASSLNSNQPQHF. Partial CDR3 DNA: TGTGCCAGCAGCCTTAATAGCAATCAGCCC.

Concerning this clone itself: The read ends 3 residues shy of where the CDR3 ends; the end is completed using the germline J gene. The rearrangement links TRBV5-1 to TRBJ1-2, with D hard to call. Trimming left V 0 bases short and J 4 bases short, with 4 bases between. This CDR3 has 12 amino acids. In germline, CDR1 is SGHRS, CDR2 YFSETQ. The CDR3 sequence is CASSLEGYGYTF. The DNA read from the CDR3 is TGCGCCAGCAGCTTGGAGGGCTATGGC.

A word on this clone: The missing CDR3 end, 3 residues past where the read stops, is filled in from the germline J gene. The rearrangement uses TRBV7-6 and TRBJ1-1; D unclear. CDR1 is SGHVS and CDR2 is FNYEAQ in the germline V gene. The CDR3 is made up of 14 amino acids. Trimming took off 1 base at V and 3 bases at J, with 9 bases between the two ends. The CDR3 protein is CASSLGGADTEAFF. The part of the CDR3 DNA that was read is TGTGCCAGCAGCTTAGGTGGTGCGGACACTGAA.